Detailed here is one T cell receptor beta chain. This clonotype was detected ten times or more. Its antigen is unknown. One end of the junction does not line up with germline, which may come from a read error. This record comes from a study of Graves' ophthalmopathy and Graves' hyperthyroidism (dated by TCRdb to the late 2010s). General notes on the study: Peripheral blood was collected before any treatment was given, at the time of initial diagnosis. In five or six hyperthyroidism patients, T-cell repertoires of thyroid tissue and blood were compared. In total, some 140 blood samples were TCR-sequenced: fewer than 50 ophthalmopathy, roughly 80 hyperthyroidism and some 17 hyperthyroidism-to-ophthalmopathy patients. An independent validation cohort was composed of about 20 hyperthyroidism patients and roughly 16 patients who later progressed from hyperthyroidism to ophthalmopathy. Once sampling was done, hyperthyroidism patients were given methimazole at a starting dose of 30 mg daily, while ophthalmopathy patients were given high-dose intravenous methylprednisolone. The study used signatures of the TCR beta repertoire to tell Graves' ophthalmopathy apart from Graves' hyperthyroidism and to predict which patients would progress to ophthalmopathy. To explore V-J signatures distinguishing ophthalmopathy from hyperthyroidism, a discovery set of about 99 patients (roughly 45 ophthalmopathy, about 57 stable hyperthyroidism) was enrolled. Broader findings and caveats from the paper: In validation, the model predicted ophthalmopathy progression with more than 55% sensitivity and roughly 72% specificity; eleven to twelve predicted patients were CT-confirmed with GO in a median of approximately 6.2 months. In cross-validation, the 13-signature model distinguished ophthalmopathy from stable hyperthyroidism with approximately 88% sensitivity and around 82% specificity, and in the test set the corresponding values were approximately 80% and 68%. Most expanded thyroid clonotypes with frequency above 0.001 were also detected in blood, suggesting blood repertoires may reflect the thyroid immune response. No statistical method was used to predetermine the sample size, and group allocation was not hidden from the investigators.

Ophthalmopathy patients were characterized by moderately to severely active disease, a Clinical Activity Score of at least 3, a NOSPECS grade of at least 4, and a disease duration under 3 months. Patients with other autoimmune diseases, uncontrolled infections, pregnancy or lactation were excluded from the study. Diagnosis relied on clinical symptoms, serum thyroxine, TRAb, thyroid ultrasound and orbital computed tomography. Ficoll-Paque density gradient centrifugation was used to isolate PBMCs from about 10 ml of fresh peripheral blood. Trizol reagent was used to extract the total RNA, and its quality was then checked on an Agilent 2100 Bioanalyzer. The CDR3 has 15 amino acids, counting the end cysteine and phenylalanine. Only the CDR3 portion is preserved as DNA: 45 bases, with reading frame beginning at the first base. The germline V gene supplies CDR1 MDHEN and CDR2 SYDVKM. For repertoire sequencing, the TCR beta CDR3 regions were amplified from RNA transcripts. HTBI primers and the Qiagen OneStep RT-PCR kit were used in a first-round RT-PCR, which was followed by a second-round multiplex PCR, size selection and purification. The libraries underwent paired-end sequencing with 100 bp reads on an Illumina HiSeq2000. The study's processing was this. SOAPnuke was used to process the reads, removing any read that contained adapters or uncalled bases, had a mean Phred below 15, or lacked an exact match to the constant primer or identifier. High-quality paired reads were merged with COPE v1.2.5. Unique nucleotide sequences were defined as clonotypes and aligned to IMGT TRB V, D and J references using MiTCR v1.1. Analysis was restricted to V-J combinations with a frequency above 0.0001, which covered roughly 99% of repertoires. For each V-J combination, a TCR clonal expansion and chaos score was defined as the ratio of F50 clonal expansion to chaos observed in the TCRdist matrix. Welch's t-statistics and random forest were used to narrow the features down to 10 to 15 V-J combinations, which were then fed into a naive Bayes classifier. Thyroid-blood repertoire similarity was quantified with the Morisita-Horn index. TCRdb reprocessed the public reads (quality trimming at Q25 with fastp, clone calling with MiXCR) and kept in-frame beta chains. Records with the same CDR3 protein are collapsed into one entry carrying the most frequent genes and DNA. TCRdb assigned the V and J calls; the authors' analysis was not used. The sample data list 300,000 to 350,000 distinct CDR3 sequences, and about a sixth of these were observed just once. The biggest ten clones account for 9% to 15% of the sample.

The receptor's source is an adult man with Graves' ophthalmopathy. The V gene is TRBV28 and the J gene is TRBJ1-6; TRBD1 could be the D gene, as 6 bases match. What was sequenced was peripheral blood. The nucleotide sequence reads as follows: TGTGCCACCAGTTCCCGGGACAAGGCGGGCTCACCCCTCCACTTT. This encodes CATSSRDKAGSPLHF. Joined to the reference TRBV28 and TRBJ1-6 proteins, this CDR3 gives the full variable domain: DVKVTQSSRYLVKRTGEKVFLECVQDMDHENMFWYRQDPGLGLRLIYFSYDVKMKEKGDIPEGYSVSREKKERFSLILESASTNQTSMYLCATSSRDKAGSPLHFGNGTRLTVT.